Below are 6 T cell receptor beta chains sequenced from a single sample in a study of blood T cell repertoires in COVID-19 (TCRdb year 2020). Library construction relied on the immunoSEQ multiplex PCR assay. TCRdb retrieved this table from immuneACCESS and kept in-frame rearrangements only. Not all clones are present; in checked studies, unresolved V genes account for under half, and no reason is known for the remainder. In this sample the table shows around 320,000 clones, approximately 89% of which occur a single time. Together, the top ten hold roughly 2.8% of the sample. The sample taken for sequencing was PBMCs or T cells enriched from blood (not recorded which). All receptors come from a woman in her 50s who had been exposed to COVID-19.

This clone was counted a single time. The rearrangement joins TRBV19 to TRBJ1-6; D possibly corresponds to TRBD1 (6 bases). V lost 6 bases and J 8 bases, leaving 17 bases between the germline ends. The germline CDR1 and CDR2 sequences are LNHDA and SQIVND (reference sequence). CDR3 length: 15 amino acids. For the CDR3, the DNA is TGTGCCAGTAGCCCCAGCAGGACAGCCGATTCACCCCTCCACTTT. Its protein product is CASSPSRTADSPLHF.

The chain joins TRBV10-3 to TRBJ2-7, with 7 bases identical to TRBD2. V lost 3 bases and J lost 5; bases outside the gene matches: 7. Per the germline V gene, CDR1 is ENHRY and CDR2 is SYGVKD. This CDR3 is built from 14 residues. CDR3 amino acids: CAISEGGGRDEQYF. DNA of the CDR3: TGTGCCATCAGTGAAGGCGGGGGACGCGACGAGCAGTACTTC.

The chain joins TRBV6-5 to TRBJ1-4, with TRBD1 as a possible D gene (6 bases). The ends were cut back, 5 bases at V and 4 bases at J, with 11 bases in the middle. The germline CDR1 and CDR2 sequences are MNHEY and SVGAGI. This CDR3 spans 14 amino acids. The DNA for the CDR3 is TGTGCCAGCAGTAACAGGGTCCTTAATGAAAAACTGTTTTTT. It is translated as CASSNRVLNEKLFF.

The V call is TRBV3-1 (or the pseudogene TRBV3-2), the J call TRBJ1-6, with D maybe TRBD1 (6 bases). The CDR3 loop spans 18 amino acids. V lost 6 bases and J 5 bases, leaving 23 bases between the germline ends. The germline V gene encodes CDR1 LGHDT and CDR2 YNNKEL (reference sequence). The CDR3 DNA sequence: TGTGCCAGCAGACCTTATTCTACAGGGTGGGGGAATAATTCACCCCTCCACTTT. As protein: CASRPYSTGWGNNSPLHF.

The chain combines TRBV4-1 with TRBJ1-1; TRBD1 matches 7 bases. The trim removed 0 bases at V and 2 bases at J, leaving 12 bases unmatched. Germline values: CDR1 MGHRA, CDR2 YSYEKL. The CDR3 spans 18 residues. The CDR3 DNA is TGCGCCAGCAGCCAAGATGGAGGGGGCGCCGGTTTAAACACTGAAGCTTTCTTT. The encoded protein is CASSQDGGGAGLNTEAFF.

The gene calls are TRBV28 and TRBJ1-5; tentative D call: TRBD1 (6 bases). With 7 bases removed from V and 0 bases from J, the gap between germline ends came to 19 bases. This CDR3 spans 17 amino acids. CDR1 and CDR2 from the germline V gene are MDHEN and SYDVKM. In DNA, the CDR3 is TGTGCCAGCAATGACAAAAGGTCCAGGGGTAGCAATCAGCCCCAGCATTTT. Translating it yields CASNDKRSRGSNQPQHF. Looking up the rest from reference TRBV28 and TRBJ1-5 gives the full variable domain: DVKVTQSSRYLVKRTGEKVFLECVQDMDHENMFWYRQDPGLGLRLIYFSYDVKMKEKGDIPEGYSVSREKKERFSLILESASTNQTSMYLCASNDKRSRGSNQPQHFGDGTRLSIL.